The next 4 T cell receptor beta chains were all read from a single sample in a study of cytomegalovirus exposure and HLA in healthy donors (dated by TCRdb to 2017 to 2019). Library preparation was by the immunoSEQ multiplex PCR assay. For the multiplex PCR, a mixture combining 60 forward primers for TCR Vbeta segments and 13 reverse primers for TCR Jbeta segments was used. The immuneACCESS repertoire file appears here via TCRdb, limited to in-frame rearrangements. These files lack a portion of the clones; in checked studies, under half of the deficit traces to unresolved V genes, and the cause of the others is not known. Recorded for this sample are hundreds of thousands of clones; roughly 80% of them occurred a single time. Roughly 6% of the sample comes from the top ten. Source material: PBMCs. The receptors derive from a man between 35 and 55 years old in good health and CMV-seropositive.

The chain carries TRBV5-1 and TRBJ2-5; TRBD1 is a possible D gene (6 bases). Per germline, CDR1 SGHRS and CDR2 YFSETQ. V was clipped by 4 bases and J by 1 base, with 17 bases between them. CDR3 length: 16 residues. The CDR3 loop reads CASSPNPQGTQETQYF. CDR3 nucleotide sequence: TGCGCCAGCAGCCCGAACCCCCAGGGGACCCAAGAGACCCAGTACTTC.

As regards this clone: Other DNA sequences within the sample encode an identical CDR3. The chain uses TRBV18 and TRBJ1-1; the D is unclear. V was cut by 0 bases and J by 2 bases, with 7 bases left in between. The CDR3 loop spans 14 amino acids. Germline loops: CDR1 KGHSH, CDR2 LQKENI. CDR3 DNA sequence: TGTGCCAGCTCACCACCCCGGGGAAACACTGAAGCTTTCTTT. Its protein product is CASSPPRGNTEAFF.

This chain connects TRBV30 to TRBJ2-7, with a possible D match to TRBD1 (6 bases). Germline assignment: CDR1 GTSNPN and CDR2 SVGIG (reference sequence). V lost 2 bases to trimming and J lost 6 bases, with 14 bases between them. The CDR3 spans 13 residues. CDR3 bases: TGTGCCTGGAGTATGGGGGCCTTGTCCGAGCAGTACTTC. It encodes CAWSMGALSEQYF.

This clone was detected once. V usage is TRBV5-1 and J usage is TRBJ2-2; 10 positions match TRBD1. The V and J ends lost 4 bases and 4 bases, in that order; junction bases with no gene match: 4. This CDR3 contains 15 residues. Germline V gene lookup returns CDR1 SGHRS and CDR2 YFSETQ. The CDR3 sequence: CASSRTGGITGELFF. The CDR3 region has the DNA TGCGCCAGCAGCCGGACAGGGGGTATCACCGGGGAGCTGTTTTTT.